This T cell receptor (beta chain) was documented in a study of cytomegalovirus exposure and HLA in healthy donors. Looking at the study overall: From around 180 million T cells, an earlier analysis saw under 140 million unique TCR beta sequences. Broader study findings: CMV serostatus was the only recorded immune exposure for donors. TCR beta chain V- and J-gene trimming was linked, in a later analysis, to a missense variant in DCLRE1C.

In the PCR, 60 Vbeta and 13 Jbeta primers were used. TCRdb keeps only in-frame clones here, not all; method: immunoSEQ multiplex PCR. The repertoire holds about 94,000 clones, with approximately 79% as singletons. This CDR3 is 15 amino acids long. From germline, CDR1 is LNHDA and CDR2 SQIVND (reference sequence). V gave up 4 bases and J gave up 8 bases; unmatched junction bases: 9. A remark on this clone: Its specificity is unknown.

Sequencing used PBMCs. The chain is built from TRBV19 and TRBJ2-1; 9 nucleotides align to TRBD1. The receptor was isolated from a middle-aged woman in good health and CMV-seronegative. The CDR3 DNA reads TGTGCCAGTAGTAGCCCGGGACAGGGTATCGATGAGCAGTTCTTC. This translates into CASSSPGQGIDEQFF. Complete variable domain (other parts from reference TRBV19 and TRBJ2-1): DGGITQSPKYLFRKEGQNVTLSCEQNLNHDAMYWYRQDPGQGLRLIYYSQIVNDFQKGDIAEGYSVSREKKESFPLTVTSAQKNPTAFYLCASSSPGQGIDEQFFGPGTRLTVL.